Following are 31 T cell receptor beta chains from one sample sequenced in a study of T cell responses to AZD1222 COVID-19 vaccine. TCRdb's table, derived via immunoSEQ multiplex PCR, lists solely in-frame clones and lacks some. Counted here are about 150,000 clones, 85% to 95% occurring once; the ten biggest clones make up approximately 4.9%. Sequencing used peripheral blood, obtained on day 0 of AZD1222 vaccination. Source of these receptors: an adult in good health.

The J gene is TRBJ1-2, the V gene TRBV19, with D perhaps matching TRBD1 (5 bases). Per germline, CDR1 LNHDA and CDR2 SQIVND (reference sequence). The V end was cut by 4 bases, the J end by 8 bases, with 11 bases between. This CDR3 region has 12 residues. CDR3 region: CASSTGPSGYTF. The CDR3 DNA sequence: TGTGCCAGTAGTACAGGGCCATCCGGCTACACCTTC. Full variable domain (missing parts from reference TRBV19 and TRBJ1-2): DGGITQSPKYLFRKEGQNVTLSCEQNLNHDAMYWYRQDPGQGLRLIYYSQIVNDFQKGDIAEGYSVSREKKESFPLTVTSAQKNPTAFYLCASSTGPSGYTFGSGTRLTVV.

This chain links TRBV7-9 with TRBJ2-3; 12 positions agree with TRBD2. The CDR3 spans 14 residues. V gave up 8 bases and J gave up 3 bases; unmatched junction bases: 3. Germline V CDR1 and CDR2: SEHNR, FQNEAQ (reference sequence). CDR3 amino acids: CASEGTSGTDTQYF. In DNA form, the CDR3 reads TGTGCCAGCGAAGGGACTAGCGGGACAGATACGCAGTATTTT.

This clone is a singleton in its sample. The V gene is TRBV2, the J gene TRBJ2-3; TRBD2 agrees at 9 bases. Germline V gives CDR1 SNHLY, CDR2 FYNNEI. This CDR3 contains 12 residues. V lost 3 bases and J lost 9; bases outside the gene matches: 1. The CDR3 region is CASSDGTSTQYF. The CDR3, as DNA: TGTGCCAGCAGTGACGGGACTAGCACGCAGTATTTT.

The chain has TRBV9 and TRBJ1-1; D is ambiguous. The V end was cut by 0 bases, the J end by 3 bases, with 12 bases between. Germline loops: CDR1 SGDLS, CDR2 YYNGEE. CDR3 length equals 15 residues. The DNA of the CDR3 is TGTGCCAGCAGCGTAGCTCCGGGGTGGGACACTGAAGCTTTCTTT. Translation gives CASSVAPGWDTEAFF.

This sequence joins TRBV5-6 and TRBJ2-3; D unclear. The germline V and J ends were trimmed by 3 bases and 1 base, with 3 bases remaining between them. Germline CDR1 SGHDT, CDR2 YYEEEE. The CDR3 runs 12 residues. The CDR3 DNA reads as TGTGCCAGCAGCTCAGGCACAGATACGCAGTATTTT. Encoded protein: CASSSGTDTQYF.

This clone was recorded once. V is TRBV11-3 and J is TRBJ1-2; weak D call: TRBD1 (5 bases). V shed 0 bases and J shed 7 bases, with 12 bases lying between them. CDR1 SGHNT and CDR2 YENEEA come from the germline V gene. This CDR3 spans 14 amino acids. The CDR3 here is CASSLDGPGTGYTF. The CDR3 nucleotides are TGTGCCAGCAGCTTAGATGGCCCAGGGACTGGCTACACCTTC.

V and J are TRBV18 and TRBJ1-3; 7 nucleotides align to TRBD1. Trimming cost V 6 bases and J 0 bases; bases outside gene matches: 2. This CDR3 contains 14 residues. Germline CDR1 and CDR2: KGHSH and LQKENI. CDR3 nucleotides: TGTGCCAGCTCGGGGACAGACTCTGGAAACACCATATATTTT. It yields the protein CASSGTDSGNTIYF.

The rearrangement uses TRBV19 and TRBJ2-2, with D hard to call. The CDR3 is made up of 14 amino acids. The germline V gene encodes CDR1 LNHDA and CDR2 SQIVND (reference sequence). V shed 3 bases and J shed 3 bases, with 8 bases lying between them. The CDR3 spells CASSIGAYTGELFF. The CDR3 region has the DNA TGTGCCAGTAGTATCGGAGCCTACACCGGGGAGCTGTTTTTT.

This clone has just a few counts. V usage is TRBV6-1 and J usage is TRBJ2-1; either TRBD1 or TRBD2 may supply D (5 bases each). Trimming took off 1 base at V and 9 bases at J, with 10 bases between the two ends. The germline CDR1 and CDR2 sequences are MNHNS and SASEGT. The CDR3 sequence is 13 residues long. The CDR3 is CASSEGDVGEQFF. The DNA of the CDR3 is TGTGCCAGCAGTGAAGGGGACGTCGGTGAGCAGTTCTTC.

This clone was counted once. Written as DNA, the CDR3 is TGCGCCAGCAGTATGGGACAAGTATACAATGAGCAGTTCTTC. Its translation is CASSMGQVYNEQFF. The genes are TRBV5-1 and TRBJ2-1; D is perhaps TRBD1 (6 bases). CDR3 length: 14 residues. From germline, CDR1 is SGHRS and CDR2 YFSETQ. The V gene lost 5 bases and the J gene lost 4 bases, with 13 bases spanning the gap.

This chain uses TRBV3-1 (or the pseudogene TRBV3-2) with TRBJ1-6; TRBD1 is a possible D gene (5 bases). The germline V gene encodes CDR1 LGHDT and CDR2 YNNKEL (reference sequence). V was shortened by 1 base and J by 9 bases, with 16 bases between the two germline ends. The CDR3 runs 16 residues. The CDR3 region has the DNA TGTGCCAGCAGCCAAGGGCAGGGTTTTTTAGGTTCACCCCTCCACTTT. Translation: CASSQGQGFLGSPLHF.

The chain joins TRBV19 to TRBJ2-3; D is ambiguous. Trimming shortened V by 5 bases and J by 6 bases, and 21 bases separated the two germline ends. There are 16 residues in the CDR3. From germline, CDR1 is LNHDA and CDR2 SQIVND (reference sequence). CDR3 coding DNA: TGTGCCAGTAGTCCGGAAGGACGCCTCGAATTGGATACGCAGTATTTT. Protein: CASSPEGRLELDTQYF.

The chain combines TRBV9 with TRBJ1-1; 8 bases align to TRBD1. Germline values: CDR1 SGDLS, CDR2 YYNGEE. V dropped 2 bases and J dropped 3; count of bases not matched to a gene: 12. The CDR3 covers 17 residues. CDR3 in amino acids: CASSVTVGQGGDTEAFF. The DNA of the CDR3 is TGTGCCAGCAGCGTCACGGTCGGACAGGGAGGGGACACTGAAGCTTTCTTT.

The rearrangement uses TRBV2 and TRBJ1-1; TRBD1 aligns across 9 bases. After removal of 8 bases from V and 3 bases from J, the junction contained 10 bases not matched to a gene. CDR1 and CDR2 from the germline V gene are SNHLY and FYNNEI. The CDR3 is 15 residues long. The CDR3 nucleotides read TGTGCCAGCCGCCGGACAGGGGAAGGGGACACTGAAGCTTTCTTT. This encodes CASRRTGEGDTEAFF.

In this sample, this clone turned up a few times. The rearrangement uses TRBV7-9 and TRBJ2-3, with 7 bases fitting TRBD2. Germline V gene data show CDR1 as SEHNR and CDR2 as FQNEAQ (reference sequence). V was pared by 3 bases and J by 6 bases, with 9 bases of the junction left unmatched. CDR3 size: 15 residues. CDR3 nucleotide sequence: TGTGCCAGCAGCTTCGGAGCGGGGCCCAGGGATACGCAGTATTTT. It translates to CASSFGAGPRDTQYF.

In nucleotides, the CDR3 is TGTGCCAGCAGTTACTCGACGACAGCCTATAATTCACCCCTCCACTTT. Translation gives CASSYSTTAYNSPLHF. The chain joins TRBV6-6 to TRBJ1-6; tentatively, D is TRBD1 (5 bases). With 0 bases removed from V and 2 bases from J, the gap between germline ends came to 8 bases. The CDR3 covers 16 residues. The germline V gene has CDR1 MNHNY and CDR2 SVGAGI (reference sequence).

J is TRBJ2-7 and V is TRBV11-2; 7 bases line up with TRBD1. The CDR3 has 16 amino acids. Germline CDR1 SGHAT, CDR2 FQNNGV. V shed 4 bases, J shed 0 bases, and the junction held 9 bases outside the gene matches. CDR3 amino acids: CASSYQGQLSSYEQYF. The CDR3, as DNA: TGTGCCAGCAGCTACCAGGGACAGCTCAGCTCCTACGAGCAGTACTTC.

The chain carries TRBV30 and TRBJ1-1, with D unresolved. CDR1 and CDR2 from the germline V gene are GTSNPN and SVGIG (reference sequence). V shed 2 bases and J shed 0 bases, with 16 bases lying between them. This CDR3 is built from 16 residues. The CDR3 DNA reads TGTGCCTGGAGTCCCTTAGAGGGTGCTGTGAACACTGAAGCTTTCTTT. Residues: CAWSPLEGAVNTEAFF. Together with reference TRBV30 and TRBJ1-1, the CDR3 gives the full variable domain: SQTIHQWPATLVQPVGSPLSLECTVEGTSNPNLYWYRQAAGRGLQLLFYSVGIGQISSEVPQNLSASRPQDRQFILSSKKLLLSDSGFYLCAWSPLEGAVNTEAFFGQGTRLTVV.

V gene TRBV25-1 combines with J gene TRBJ1-2; D is ambiguous. The CDR3 is 17 amino acids. Germline V gene lookup returns CDR1 MGHDK and CDR2 SYGVNS. V was cut by 1 base and J by 1 base, with 16 bases left in between. CDR3 sequence: CASSESEGGGLNYGYTF. Written as DNA, the CDR3 is TGTGCCAGCAGTGAATCAGAGGGCGGAGGCCTTAACTATGGCTACACCTTC.

V usage is TRBV30 and J usage is TRBJ1-3; weak D call: TRBD1 (6 bases). Germline assignment: CDR1 GTSNPN and CDR2 SVGIG (reference sequence). This CDR3 is 14 amino acids long. Trimming pared 1 base from V and 3 bases from J, leaving 10 bases between. The DNA for the CDR3 is TGTGCCTGGAGTGGAGGGGGATTTGGAAACACCATATATTTT. Residues: CAWSGGGFGNTIYF.

This chain links TRBV12-3 or TRBV12-4 with TRBJ1-5, with a possible D match to TRBD1 (6 bases). V was clipped by 6 bases and J by 7 bases, with 13 bases between them. CDR3 length: 13 residues. This chain's CDR3 is CASSQDRGQPQHF. The DNA of the CDR3 is TGTGCCAGCAGCCAGGACAGAGGACAGCCCCAGCATTTT.

The chain couples TRBV6-5 to TRBJ1-5; D is perhaps TRBD1 (6 bases). V lost 8 bases to trimming and J lost 0 bases, with 11 bases between them. CDR1 is MNHEY, CDR2 SVGAGI, per germline. The CDR3 runs to 14 residues. This CDR3 is CASLQGYSNQPQHF. In DNA form, the CDR3 reads TGTGCCAGCCTACAGGGTTATAGCAATCAGCCCCAGCATTTT.

The J gene is TRBJ1-1, the V gene TRBV28; TRBD1 might be the D (5 bases). Trimming cost V 3 bases and J 5 bases, with 13 bases left between them. The CDR3 sequence is 14 residues long. CDR1 and CDR2 (germline): MDHEN, SYDVKM. Written as DNA, the CDR3 is TGTGCCAGCAGTTTGGGGGAGTTTGGTACTGAAGCTTTCTTT. Its protein is CASSLGEFGTEAFF.

The J gene is TRBJ2-2, the V gene TRBV7-9; 8 bases are a match to TRBD2. Germline lookup yields CDR1 SEHNR and CDR2 FQNEAQ (reference sequence). The junction had 3 bases not matched to a gene; V was cut back by 1 base and J by 5 bases. This CDR3 has 15 residues. CDR3 amino acids: CASSLVTSDTGELFF. The DNA for the CDR3 is TGTGCCAGCAGCTTAGTGACTAGCGATACCGGGGAGCTGTTTTTT.

This chain uses TRBV9 with TRBJ2-3, with 10 bases identical to TRBD2. The CDR3 is 16 residues long. Germline CDR1 is SGDLS and CDR2 is YYNGEE. J was trimmed by 2 bases and V by 4 bases; bases with no gene match: 7. CDR3 in DNA: TGTGCCAGCAGCATCCCCACTAGCGGGAACACAGATACGCAGTATTTT. Its translation: CASSIPTSGNTDTQYF.

This chain uses TRBV4-2 with TRBJ2-1; 8 bases match TRBD2. Germline-derived CDR1 and CDR2 are LGHNA and YNFKEQ. V was pared by 4 bases and J by 6 bases, with 2 bases of the junction left unmatched. CDR3 length equals 13 residues. The CDR3 DNA sequence: TGTGCCAGCAGCCCCGGGACTAGCAATGAGCAGTTCTTC. Translation gives CASSPGTSNEQFF.

The chain has TRBV5-1 and TRBJ2-1; unclear D gene. Germline assignment: CDR1 SGHRS and CDR2 YFSETQ. CDR3 length equals 13 residues. Trimming shortened V by 4 bases and J by 7 bases, and 12 bases separated the two germline ends. For the CDR3, the DNA is TGCGCCAGCAGCGTAGGCGTAGGAAATGAGCAGTTCTTC. Protein: CASSVGVGNEQFF. Variable domain in full (rest from reference TRBV5-1 and TRBJ2-1): KAGVTQTPRYLIKTRGQQVTLSCSPISGHRSVSWYQQTPGQGLQFLFEYFSETQRNKGNFPGRFSGRQFSNSRSEMNVSTLELGDSALYLCASSVGVGNEQFFGPGTRLTVL.

The chain combines TRBV30 with TRBJ2-1; TRBD2 agrees at 8 bases. The germline V gene encodes CDR1 GTSNPN and CDR2 SVGIG (reference sequence). The J segment lost 7 bases and the V segment lost 2 bases, leaving 10 bases of the junction unmatched. This CDR3 comprises 15 residues. DNA for the CDR3: TGTGCCTGGAGTCCCGCGGTTCCGGGGGGGAATGAGCAGTTCTTC. This encodes CAWSPAVPGGNEQFF. The entire variable domain, with the rest obtained from reference TRBV30 and TRBJ2-1, is as follows: SQTIHQWPATLVQPVGSPLSLECTVEGTSNPNLYWYRQAAGRGLQLLFYSVGIGQISSEVPQNLSASRPQDRQFILSSKKLLLSDSGFYLCAWSPAVPGGNEQFFGPGTRLTVL.

V gene TRBV30 combines with J gene TRBJ1-2, with D unresolved. Germline V gene data show CDR1 as GTSNPN and CDR2 as SVGIG (reference sequence). The CDR3 totals 11 residues. The V end was cut by 0 bases, the J end by 9 bases, with 8 bases between. In nucleotides, the CDR3 is TGTGCCTGGAGTGTTGGCGTCAGCTACACCTTC. Its translation is CAWSVGVSYTF. Based on the CDR3 plus reference TRBV30 and TRBJ1-2, the full variable domain is SQTIHQWPATLVQPVGSPLSLECTVEGTSNPNLYWYRQAAGRGLQLLFYSVGIGQISSEVPQNLSASRPQDRQFILSSKKLLLSDSGFYLCAWSVGVSYTFGSGTRLTVV.

There are a few counts of this clone. Germline is not matched at one junction end, which may reflect a read error. V and J are TRBV10-3 and TRBJ2-3; the match to TRBD2 covers 10 bases. The CDR3 is 12 residues long. Germline lookup yields CDR1 ENHRY and CDR2 SYGVKD. The CDR3 loop is CATSGSIDTQYF. The CDR3 DNA follows: TGTGCCACTAGCGGGAGCATAGATACGCAGTATTTT.

The chain is built from TRBV27 and TRBJ1-1; no definite D call. This CDR3 has 11 residues. Trimming took 2 bases from V and 4 from J, leaving 2 bases between them. Germline CDR1 and CDR2: MNHEY and SMNVEV (reference sequence). The CDR3 sequence is CASSLGTEAFF. CDR3 coding DNA: TGTGCCAGCAGTTTAGGCACTGAAGCTTTCTTT.